The subject of this entry is one T cell receptor (beta chain). Its antigen is not identified. Described time point: after neoadjuvant nivolumab, at surgical resection. PBMCs were not maintained or expanded in culture before analysis. Sequenced by immunoSEQ multiplex PCR; TCRdb stores in-frame clones only, minus some. Of approximately 45,000 clones in the sample, 75% to 80% are singletons; the top ten hold approximately 4.8%. The data stem from a study of neoadjuvant anti-PD-1 for oral cavity cancer. In the study overall: Patients mostly received three to four biweekly nivolumab doses at 3 mg/kg before surgery. The study, taken as a whole, reports: After neoadjuvant nivolumab, PBMC T cell clonality was significantly higher in non-responders than responders. Each response group had just a few patients in TCR analyses.

Trimming cost V 5 bases and J 3 bases, with 14 bases left between them. Germline-derived CDR1 and CDR2 are SGHTA and FQGNSA. The CDR3 consists of 15 residues. Here the sequenced sample was PBMCs, taken after nivolumab (anti-PD-1) treatment. The sequence was collected from a person aged 35-80 years with oral cavity squamous cell carcinoma. V and J are TRBV7-2 and TRBJ2-1; D may be TRBD2 (6 bases). The CDR3 region is CASSQRERSYNEQFF. CDR3 coding DNA: TGTGCCAGCAGCCAACGGGAGCGGAGCTACAATGAGCAGTTCTTC.